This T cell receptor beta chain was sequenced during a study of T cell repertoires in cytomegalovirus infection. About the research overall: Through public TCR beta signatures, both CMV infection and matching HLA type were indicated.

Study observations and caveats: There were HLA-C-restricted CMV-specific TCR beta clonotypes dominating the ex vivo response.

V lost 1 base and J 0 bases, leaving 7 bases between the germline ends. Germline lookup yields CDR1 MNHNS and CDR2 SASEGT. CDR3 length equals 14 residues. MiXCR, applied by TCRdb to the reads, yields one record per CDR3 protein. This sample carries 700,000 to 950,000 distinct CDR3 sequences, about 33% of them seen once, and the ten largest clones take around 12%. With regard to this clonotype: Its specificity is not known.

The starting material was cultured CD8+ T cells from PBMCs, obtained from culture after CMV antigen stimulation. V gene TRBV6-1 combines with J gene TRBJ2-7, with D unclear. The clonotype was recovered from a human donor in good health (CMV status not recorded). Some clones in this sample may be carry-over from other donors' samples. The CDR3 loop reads CASSEDTYSYEQYV. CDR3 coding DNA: TGTGCCAGCAGTGAAGATACTTACTCCTACGAGCAGTACGTC.